This T cell receptor beta chain was retrieved from a study of CXCR3-negative and CXCR3-positive naive CD8 T cells. Study-level findings and limits: Similarly elevated diversity marked both naive subsets, with memory CD8+ cells showing far lower diversity. Freshly isolated PBMCs were used in most assays, given partial CXCR3 loss after freezing.

On this clonotype itself: Its antigen is not known.

Germline CDR1 is MNHEY and CDR2 is SVGEGT. CDR3 length equals 16 residues. With UMI labels, 5' RACE was used to prepare the TRB cDNA libraries. TCRdb reanalyzed the 5' RACE reads and collapses them to one entry per CDR3 protein, without DNA. This sample's clone table lists about 53,000 distinct CDR3 sequences. A CD45RO-CCR7+CD27+CD95- phenotype identified naive CD8+ T cells. The J gene is TRBJ2-7, the V gene TRBV6-2 or TRBV6-3; the D call of TRBD1 rests on TCRdb alone, since no DNA is present to check it. The TCR sequence derives from a human donor in good health. Some clones in this sample may be carry-over from other donors' samples. The sample was naive CXCR3- CD8+ T cells from blood. As for subset: CD45RO-CCR7+CD27+CD95- naive CD8+ T cells lacking CXCR3 (TNR3-). CDR3 region: CASSIPQGTGYYEQYF.